This T cell receptor (beta chain) was sequenced in a study of pediatric ulcerative colitis. The CDR3 totals 15 residues. Trimming removed 2 bases from V and 0 bases from J, with 7 bases in between. From germline, CDR1 is SGHTA and CDR2 FQGNSA. Here immunoSEQ multiplex PCR was the method, and the copy in TCRdb shows in-frame clones only, minus some. The data show roughly 60,000 clones, over 80% seen once. The TCR sequence derives from a boy between 10 and 17 years old who was a control in a study of pediatric ulcerative colitis. The sequenced material came from blood. The chain carries TRBV7-2 and TRBJ1-4, with unresolved D. DNA for the CDR3: TGTGCCAGCAGCTTACAAGCGGCAACTAATGAAAAACTGTTTTTT. Protein product: CASSLQAATNEKLFF. Combining the CDR3 with reference TRBV7-2 and TRBJ1-4 gives the whole variable domain GAGVSQSPSNKVTEKGKDVELRCDPISGHTALYWYRQSLGQGLEFLIYFQGNSAPDKSGLPSDRFSAERTGGSVSTLTIQRTQQEDSAVYLCASSLQAATNEKLFFGSGTQLSVL.